This T cell receptor beta chain came from a study of blood T cell repertoires in COVID-19. Across the whole study: The study drew acute and convalescent COVID-19 samples from the United States, Italy and Spain. Sample material is recorded as cDNA or gDNA derived from T cells, B-cell-depleted T cells, or PBMCs.

The CDR3 is made up of 14 amino acids. The ends were cut back, 10 bases at V and 1 base at J, with 16 bases in the middle. Germline CDR1 SEHNR, CDR2 FQNEAQ (reference sequence). Participants, about 18 to 90 years old, spanned 24 US areas. Membership in each cohort depended on participant-reported clinical history. Sequencing was performed with immunoSEQ multiplex PCR; in TCRdb, only in-frame clones are kept and a portion is missing. The data hold fewer than 200,000 clones, with around four fifths observed a single time. Sequenced: PBMCs or T cells enriched from blood (not recorded which). The origin of this receptor is a woman aged 45-65 years in a cohort exposed to, infected with or recovered from COVID-19 (not recorded which). This chain links TRBV7-9 with TRBJ2-5; a possible D gene is TRBD1 (6 bases). CDR3 region: CATYNQGSQETQYF. As DNA, the CDR3 is TGTGCCACCTATAACCAGGGGTCCCAAGAGACCCAGTACTTC.